This T cell receptor beta chain was sequenced for a study of Graves' ophthalmopathy and Graves' hyperthyroidism. Germline V CDR1 and CDR2: MDHEN, SYDVKM. The length of the CDR3 is 19 residues. V dropped 1 base and J dropped 1 base, with 19 bases sitting between them. Many counts were recorded for this clonotype. Scientists amplified the TCR beta CDR3 regions from RNA transcripts. The first round was an RT-PCR with HTBI primers, and the second round was a multiplex PCR. From the multiplex PCR reads, TCRdb called clonotypes with MiXCR, one entry per CDR3 protein. The table has roughly 350,000 distinct CDR3 sequences, about a sixth seen once.

Material: peripheral blood. This receptor was taken from an adult woman with stable Graves' hyperthyroidism. This rearrangement joins TRBV28 to TRBJ2-2; D may match TRBD1 or TRBD2 (5 bases each). The CDR3 is CASSLSRGNLGQNTGELFF. The CDR3 nucleotides read TGTGCCAGCAGTTTATCGAGGGGTAACTTGGGGCAGAACACCGGGGAGCTGTTTTTT.